The 2 T cell receptor beta chains below were found in one sample sequenced in a study of blood T cell repertoires in COVID-19. Assay: immunoSEQ multiplex PCR; the TCRdb copy retains only in-frame clones and omits some. Here the sample spans 82,000 or so clones, about 89% being singletons. Sample: PBMCs or T cells enriched from blood (not recorded which). The receptors originated from a woman aged 50 to 65 with acute COVID-19.

The chain joins TRBV29-1 to TRBJ1-1; 7 bases match TRBD1. The CDR3 runs to 12 residues. The ends lost 7 bases at V and 1 base at J; junction bases unmatched: 3. Germline CDR1 reads SQVTM; CDR2 reads ANQGSEA. The CDR3 reads CSGGTANTEAFF. CDR3 nucleotides: TGCAGCGGCGGGACAGCGAACACTGAAGCTTTCTTT. The variable domain in full, completed from reference TRBV29-1 and TRBJ1-1, reads SAVISQKPSRDICQRGTSLTIQCQVDSQVTMMFWYRQQPGQSLTLIATANQGSEATYESGFVIDKFPISRPNLTFSTLTVSNMSPEDSSIYLCSGGTANTEAFFGQGTRLTVV.

This clone was observed a single time. The chain recombines TRBV7-2 with TRBJ2-1; 11 nucleotides align to TRBD2. Trimming at V came to 6 bases and at J to 4 bases, leaving 8 bases not matched to a gene. CDR1 is SGHTA and CDR2 is FQGNSA in the germline V gene. The CDR3 covers 16 residues. CDR3 nucleotide sequence: TGTGCCAGCAGACCTACCGGGACTAGCGGATACAATGAGCAGTTCTTC. This translates into CASRPTGTSGYNEQFF.